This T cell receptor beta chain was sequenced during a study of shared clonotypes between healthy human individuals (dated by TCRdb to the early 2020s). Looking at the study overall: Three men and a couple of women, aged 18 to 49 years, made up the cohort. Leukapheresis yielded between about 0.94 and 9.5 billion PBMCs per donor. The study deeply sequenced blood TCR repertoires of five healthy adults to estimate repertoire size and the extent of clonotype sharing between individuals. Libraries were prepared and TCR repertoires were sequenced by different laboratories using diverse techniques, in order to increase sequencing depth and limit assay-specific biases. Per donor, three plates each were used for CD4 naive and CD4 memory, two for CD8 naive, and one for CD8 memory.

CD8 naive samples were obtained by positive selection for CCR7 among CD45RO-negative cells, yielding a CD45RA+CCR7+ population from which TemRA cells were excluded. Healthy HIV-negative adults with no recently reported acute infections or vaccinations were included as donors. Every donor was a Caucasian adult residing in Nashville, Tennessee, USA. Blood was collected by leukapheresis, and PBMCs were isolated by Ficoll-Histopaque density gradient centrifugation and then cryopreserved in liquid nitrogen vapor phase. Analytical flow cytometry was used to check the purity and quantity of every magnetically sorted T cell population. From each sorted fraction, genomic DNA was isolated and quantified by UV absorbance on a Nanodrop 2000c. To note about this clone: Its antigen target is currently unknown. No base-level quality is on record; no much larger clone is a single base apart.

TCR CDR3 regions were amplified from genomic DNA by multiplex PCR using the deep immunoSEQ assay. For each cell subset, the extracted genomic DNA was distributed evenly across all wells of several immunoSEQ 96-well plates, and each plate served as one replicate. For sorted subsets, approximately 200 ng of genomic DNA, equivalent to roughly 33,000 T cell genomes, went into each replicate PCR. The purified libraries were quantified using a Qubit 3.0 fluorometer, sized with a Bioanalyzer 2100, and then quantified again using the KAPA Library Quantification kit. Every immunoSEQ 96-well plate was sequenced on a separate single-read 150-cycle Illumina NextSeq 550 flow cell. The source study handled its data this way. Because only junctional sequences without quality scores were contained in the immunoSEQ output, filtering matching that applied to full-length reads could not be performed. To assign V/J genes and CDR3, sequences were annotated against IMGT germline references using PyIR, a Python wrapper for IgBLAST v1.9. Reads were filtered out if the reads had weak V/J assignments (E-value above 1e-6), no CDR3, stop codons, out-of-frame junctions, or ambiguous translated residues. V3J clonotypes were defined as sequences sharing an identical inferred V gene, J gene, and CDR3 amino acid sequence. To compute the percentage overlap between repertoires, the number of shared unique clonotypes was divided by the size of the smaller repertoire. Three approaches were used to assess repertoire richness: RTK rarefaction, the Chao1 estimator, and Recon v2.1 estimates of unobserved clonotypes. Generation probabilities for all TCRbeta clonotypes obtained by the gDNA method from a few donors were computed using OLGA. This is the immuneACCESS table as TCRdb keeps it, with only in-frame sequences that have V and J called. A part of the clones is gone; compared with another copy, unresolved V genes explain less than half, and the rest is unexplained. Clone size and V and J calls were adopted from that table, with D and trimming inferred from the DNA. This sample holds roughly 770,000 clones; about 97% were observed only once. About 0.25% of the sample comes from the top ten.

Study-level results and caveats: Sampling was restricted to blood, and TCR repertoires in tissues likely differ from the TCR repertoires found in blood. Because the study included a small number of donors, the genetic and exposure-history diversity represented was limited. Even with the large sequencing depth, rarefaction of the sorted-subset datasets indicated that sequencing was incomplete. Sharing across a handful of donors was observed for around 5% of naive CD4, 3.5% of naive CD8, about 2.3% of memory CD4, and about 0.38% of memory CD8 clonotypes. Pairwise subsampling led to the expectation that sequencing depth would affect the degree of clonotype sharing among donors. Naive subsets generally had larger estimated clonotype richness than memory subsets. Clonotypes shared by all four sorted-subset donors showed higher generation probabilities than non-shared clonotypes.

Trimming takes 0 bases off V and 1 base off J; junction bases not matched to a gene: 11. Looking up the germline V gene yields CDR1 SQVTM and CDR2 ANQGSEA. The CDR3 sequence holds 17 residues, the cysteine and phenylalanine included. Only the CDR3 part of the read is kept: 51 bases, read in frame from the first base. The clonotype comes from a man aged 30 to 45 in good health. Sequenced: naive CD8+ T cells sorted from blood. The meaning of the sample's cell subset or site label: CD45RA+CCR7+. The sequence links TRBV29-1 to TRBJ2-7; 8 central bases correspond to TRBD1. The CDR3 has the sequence CSVEDVGWTGRSYEQYF. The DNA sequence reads TGCAGCGTTGAAGATGTGGGCTGGACAGGGAGGTCCTACGAGCAGTACTTC.